The 20 T cell receptor beta chains given below trace back to one sample, sequenced in a study of T cells in Graves' hyperthyroidism and ophthalmopathy. RNA transcripts yielded amplified TCR beta CDR3 regions. The HTBI primer set was used in a first-round RT-PCR of the TCR CDR3. TCRdb used MiXCR to reprocess the multiplex PCR reads, holding one entry per CDR3 protein. The table records over 500,000 distinct CDR3 sequences, about 15% of them present only once. Sequenced: blood. Every receptor here comes from a woman aged 30 to 39 with Graves' ophthalmopathy.

The chain is built from TRBV18 and TRBJ2-5; the D gene is possibly TRBD1 (5 bases). CDR3 length equals 14 residues. The germline V and J ends were trimmed by 6 bases and 2 bases, with 13 bases remaining between them. CDR1 and CDR2 from the germline V gene are KGHSH and LQKENI. The CDR3 nucleotides read TGTGCCAGCTCCCCAGCCGCAGGGCAAGAGACCCAGTACTTC. Its translation: CASSPAAGQETQYF.

This clonotype occurred many times. The CDR3 protein is CSARGTTGGTQYF. The CDR3 coding sequence is TGCAGTGCTAGAGGGACTACGGGTGGGACCCAGTACTTC. The gene calls are TRBV20-1 and TRBJ2-5, with D maybe TRBD2 (6 bases). V was clipped by 1 base and J by 7 bases, with 13 bases between them. Germline CDR1 and CDR2: DFQATT and SNEGSKA (reference sequence). The CDR3 consists of 13 residues.

The table lists this clonotype with a count of one. The chain employs TRBV5-6 and TRBJ2-7, with D uncertain. This CDR3 region has 13 residues. The ends were cut back, 1 base at V and 6 bases at J, with 11 bases in the middle. Germline V gene sequence: CDR1 SGHDT, CDR2 YYEEEE. The CDR3 is CASSLNSRIEQYF. The DNA of the CDR3 is TGTGCCAGCAGCTTGAACAGTCGAATCGAGCAGTACTTC. Based on the CDR3 plus reference TRBV5-6 and TRBJ2-7, the full variable domain is DAGVTQSPTHLIKTRGQQVTLRCSPKSGHDTVSWYQQALGQGPQFIFQYYEEEERQRGNFPDRFSGHQFPNYSSELNVNALLLGDSALYLCASSLNSRIEQYFGPGTRLTVT.

The chain carries TRBV27 and TRBJ2-2; D remains ambiguous. The CDR3 totals 18 residues. V lost 5 bases and J 1 base, leaving 20 bases between the germline ends. In germline, CDR1 is MNHEY, CDR2 SMNVEV (reference sequence). The CDR3 nucleotides are TGTGCCAGCAGTCGGCGTTTTCTAGGGCAGCTGAACACCGGGGAGCTGTTTTTT. It translates to CASSRRFLGQLNTGELFF.

CDR3 DNA: TGTGCCAGCAGTGACGACAGGGTTGATTACAAAAAACTGTTTTTT. This encodes CASSDDRVDYKKLFF. The chain joins TRBV6-1 to TRBJ1-4, with 7 bases that match TRBD1. Germline-derived CDR1 and CDR2 are MNHNS and SASEGT. The CDR3 contains 15 residues. Trimming at V came to 3 bases and at J to 9 bases, leaving 10 bases not matched to a gene.

This sequence joins TRBV4-1 and TRBJ1-5; TRBD1 matches 9 bases. CDR3 length equals 14 residues. The germline gives CDR1 MGHRA, CDR2 YSYEKL. V shed 2 bases and J 5 bases; nucleotides not matched to a gene: 1. CDR3 DNA sequence: TGCGCCAGCAGCCAACGACAGGGGGATCAGCCCCAGCATTTT. Residues: CASSQRQGDQPQHF.

The rearrangement links TRBV20-1 to TRBJ2-2, with TRBD2 identical over 10 bases. This CDR3 spans 14 amino acids. V gave up 2 bases and J gave up 5 bases; unmatched junction bases: 2. Germline V gene sequence: CDR1 DFQATT, CDR2 SNEGSKA (reference sequence). This chain's CDR3 is CSARTSGTTGELFF. CDR3 in DNA: TGCAGTGCTAGAACTAGCGGGACGACCGGGGAGCTGTTTTTT.

This clonotype was detected a few times. This rearrangement joins TRBV5-4 to TRBJ2-5; D unclear. The CDR3 spans 12 residues. With 7 bases removed from V and 0 bases from J, the gap between germline ends came to 7 bases. CDR1 and CDR2 (germline): SGHNT, YYREEE (reference sequence). CDR3 coding DNA: TGTGCCAGCGCGCTATACCAAGAGACCCAGTACTTC. Residues: CASALYQETQYF.

About this clonotype: With a much larger clone just one base away, this may be a read error. The chain is built from TRBV12-3 or TRBV12-4 and TRBJ2-3; 7 bases are a match to TRBD1. The CDR3 is 16 amino acids. The chain's CDR3 is CASSMRDRGFTGTQYF. The CDR3 coding sequence is TGTGCCAGCAGTATGAGGGACAGAGGTTTCACAGGTACGCAGTATTTT.

This clonotype was detected only a few times. The chain links TRBV12-3 or TRBV12-4 to TRBJ2-4; a weak D match, TRBD2 (7 bases). V was pared by 6 bases and J by 0 bases, with 18 bases between. The CDR3 is 17 amino acids. The CDR3 loop is CASSLRGGDLAKNIQYF. In nucleotides, the CDR3 is TGTGCCAGCAGCCTTAGGGGGGGGGATTTAGCCAAAAACATTCAGTACTTC.

This clonotype was seen a few times. The DNA for the CDR3 is TGCAGCGTTGCTCCCTTGTTAGAAGAGACCCAGTACTTC. It translates to CSVAPLLEETQYF. J is TRBJ2-5 and V is TRBV29-1; D is unresolved. Trimming stripped 4 bases from V and 3 bases from J, with 12 bases between. The CDR3 is 13 amino acids. The germline gives CDR1 SQVTM, CDR2 ANQGSEA.

There are a few counts of this clonotype. The rearrangement joins TRBV6-1 to TRBJ2-1; 7 nucleotides line up with TRBD2. V lost 3 bases, J lost 0 bases, and 5 bases stayed unmatched. This CDR3 has 16 residues. From germline, CDR1 is MNHNS and CDR2 SASEGT. The CDR3: CASSDQGGSSYNEQFF. The CDR3 nucleotides read TGTGCCAGCAGTGACCAGGGCGGGAGCTCCTACAATGAGCAGTTCTTC.

This clonotype was seen repeatedly, ten times or more. The rearrangement uses TRBV28 and TRBJ2-1, with 12 positions matching TRBD2. CDR3 size: 15 residues. In germline, CDR1 is MDHEN, CDR2 SYDVKM. V was clipped by 2 bases and J by 8 bases; unmatched bases: 4. The CDR3 sequence is CASSLGASGRDEQFF. In DNA, the CDR3 is TGTGCCAGCAGTTTAGGGGCTAGCGGGAGGGATGAGCAGTTCTTC.

The chain is built from TRBV6-2 or TRBV6-3 and TRBJ2-1; no reliable D call. The V gene's germline CDR1 is MNHEY and CDR2 SVGEGT. The CDR3 consists of 14 residues. Trimming left V 7 bases short and J 6 bases short, with 16 bases between. In DNA form, the CDR3 reads TGTGCCAGCAACCCACGGGTGGTTATCAATGAGCAGTTCTTC. Its translation is CASNPRVVINEQFF.

This clonotype was counted at least ten times. The chain uses TRBV6-2 or TRBV6-3 and TRBJ1-5, with 11 bases lining up with TRBD1. Germline V CDR1 and CDR2: MNHEY, SVGEGT. The V gene end was trimmed by 4 bases and the J gene end by 7 bases; junction bases not matched to a gene: 6. This CDR3 contains 15 residues. The CDR3 protein is CASSSPGQGGQPQHF. CDR3 coding DNA: TGTGCCAGCAGTTCTCCGGGACAGGGGGGGCAGCCCCAGCATTTT.

This clonotype has at least ten counts. For the CDR3, the DNA is TGCGCCAGCAGCCAAGAAGGACTAGCGGGAGGTACAGATACGCAGTATTTT. Amino acids: CASSQEGLAGGTDTQYF. This chain joins TRBV4-3 and TRBJ2-3, with 14 bases aligning to TRBD2. The CDR3 totals 17 residues. The trim removed 0 bases at V and 3 bases at J, leaving 2 bases unmatched. CDR1 and CDR2 from the germline V gene are LGHNA and YSLEER.

The chain links TRBV18 to TRBJ2-1; TRBD2 agrees at 10 bases. There are 18 residues in the CDR3. Germline CDR1 and CDR2: KGHSH and LQKENI. The junction had 11 bases not matched to a gene; V was cut back by 6 bases and J by 0 bases. In nucleotides, the CDR3 is TGTGCCAGCTCGGCACTAGCGGGACTTTCGAGCTCCTACAATGAGCAGTTCTTC. As protein: CASSALAGLSSSYNEQFF. Using reference TRBV18 and TRBJ2-1 for the parts outside the CDR3, the full variable domain is NAGVMQNPRHLVRRRGQEARLRCSPMKGHSHVYWYRQLPEEGLKFMVYLQKENIIDESGMPKERFSAEFPKEGPSILRIQQVVRGDSAAYFCASSALAGLSSSYNEQFFGPGTRLTVL.

For this clonotype: A read error may be the cause here, since a much bigger clone is one base away. The rearrangement uses TRBV12-3 or TRBV12-4 and TRBJ1-2; 7 bases are shared with TRBD1. The length of the CDR3 is 11 residues. V lost 5 bases to trimming and J lost 8 bases; unmatched junction nucleotides: 2. The CDR3, as DNA: TGTGCCAGCAGTGCAGGGGGAGGCTACACCTTC. Protein sequence: CASSAGGGYTF.

The gene calls are TRBV4-2 and TRBJ1-1; D remains ambiguous. The CDR3 runs to 13 residues. Trimming removed 0 bases from V and 8 bases from J, with 10 bases in between. In germline, CDR1 is LGHNA, CDR2 YNFKEQ. CDR3 sequence reads: CASSQDMIAEAFF. The CDR3 nucleotides read TGTGCCAGCAGCCAAGATATGATAGCCGAAGCTTTCTTT.

This clonotype was counted at least ten times. The chain combines TRBV13 with TRBJ2-7, with D uncertain. The CDR3 consists of 11 residues. V was trimmed by 5 bases and J by 3 bases, leaving 5 bases between them. The V gene's germline CDR1 is PRHDT and CDR2 FYEKMQ (reference sequence). CDR3 region: CASSIHYEQYF. CDR3 sequence (DNA): TGTGCCAGCAGCATCCACTACGAGCAGTACTTC.